Included here is one T cell receptor (beta chain) sequence, with context. What it binds is unknown. The data were obtained in a study of read filtering for tumor transcriptome and immune sequencing. Study-wide background: Per sample, TCR-region reads ranged about 4.05 to 10.27 million by IR-seq, 85 to 1273 by RNA-seq. Whole-study findings and limits: In IR-seq, single-read clonotypes were around 85% of clonotypes but around 3.5% of reads.

Deletions cut 6 bases from V and 10 bases from J, with 17 bases between. CDR1 MNHNS and CDR2 SASEGT come from the germline V gene. The CDR3 totals 13 residues. From roughly 390 ng of RNA, a library with molecular barcoded alpha/delta and beta/gamma adaptors was made. TCRdb independently ran MiXCR on the reads; one entry per CDR3 protein. This sample has more than 20,000 distinct CDR3 sequences, with 20% to 25% found just once. The sample taken for sequencing was a population of CD138-negative cells sorted from bone marrow. The TCR was taken from a donor aged 40 or over with multiple myeloma. V and J are TRBV6-1 and TRBJ2-3; a weak D match, TRBD2 (6 bases). CDR3 sequence reads: CASSDLLGRPQYF. The CDR3 coding sequence is TGTGCCAGCAGCGATCTTCTTGGGAGGCCGCAGTATTTT.